This T cell receptor (beta chain) was found in a study of blood T cell repertoires in COVID-19. At the level of the study: Sources were T cells, B-cell-depleted T cells, or PBMCs; the material itself was cDNA or gDNA.

In the original analysis: Amplifying reference gene primers gave estimates of nucleated cell counts. Measured with immunoSEQ multiplex PCR; TCRdb has only the in-frame clones, and not every one. The V and J calls and clone size come from that table; D and trimming were worked out from the DNA. The sample lists around 130,000 clones; 86% were seen once. Looked up from germline, CDR1 is SGHRS and CDR2 is YFSETQ. V was clipped by 6 bases and J by 6 bases, with 15 bases between them. This CDR3 is 14 amino acids long. The receptor was derived from a woman aged 50 to 60 who had recovered from COVID-19. Material: peripheral blood. This chain uses TRBV5-1 with TRBJ1-4; D may be TRBD1 (6 bases). Written as DNA, the CDR3 is TGCGCCAGCAAGTCCCGGACAGAGTATGAAAAACTGTTTTTT. This encodes CASKSRTEYEKLFF.